This TCR beta chain comes out of a study of T cells in Graves' hyperthyroidism and ophthalmopathy. Across 18 months, stable Graves' hyperthyroidism was marked by no progression to ophthalmopathy. The PBMCs were sourced from fresh peripheral blood (approximately 9.6 ml). The CDR3 regions of TCR beta were amplified from RNA transcripts. First-round RT-PCR targeting the TCR CDR3 was performed with the HTBI primer set. TCRdb fed the multiplex PCR reads into MiXCR, producing one record per CDR3 protein. The sample consists of about 690,000 distinct CDR3 sequences, approximately 15% of them appearing once. This clonotype has a handful of counts. The material sequenced was blood. The receptor's source is a man in his fifties or sixties with Graves' hyperthyroidism.

The CDR3 sequence: CASTQSGREYEQYF. The CDR3 DNA sequence: TGTGCCAGCACTCAATCCGGTAGGGAGTACGAGCAGTACTTC. V and J are TRBV28 and TRBJ2-7; tentative D call: TRBD2 (5 bases). V lost 7 bases to trimming and J lost 4 bases, with 17 bases between them. Germline V gene lookup returns CDR1 MDHEN and CDR2 SYDVKM. CDR3 length: 14 amino acids.